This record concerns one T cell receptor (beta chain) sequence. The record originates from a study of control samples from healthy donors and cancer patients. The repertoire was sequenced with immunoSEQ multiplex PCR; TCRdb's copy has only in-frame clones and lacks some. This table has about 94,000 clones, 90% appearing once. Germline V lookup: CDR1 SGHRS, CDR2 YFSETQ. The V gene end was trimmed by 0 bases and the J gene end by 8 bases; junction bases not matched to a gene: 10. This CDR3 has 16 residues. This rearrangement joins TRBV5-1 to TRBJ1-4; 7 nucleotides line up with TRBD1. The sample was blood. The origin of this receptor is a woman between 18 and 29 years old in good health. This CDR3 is CASSLVPRQGGEKLFF. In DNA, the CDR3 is TGCGCCAGCAGCTTGGTTCCGAGACAGGGAGGAGAAAAACTGTTTTTT. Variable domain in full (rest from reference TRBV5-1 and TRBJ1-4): KAGVTQTPRYLIKTRGQQVTLSCSPISGHRSVSWYQQTPGQGLQFLFEYFSETQRNKGNFPGRFSGRQFSNSRSEMNVSTLELGDSALYLCASSLVPRQGGEKLFFGSGTQLSVL.